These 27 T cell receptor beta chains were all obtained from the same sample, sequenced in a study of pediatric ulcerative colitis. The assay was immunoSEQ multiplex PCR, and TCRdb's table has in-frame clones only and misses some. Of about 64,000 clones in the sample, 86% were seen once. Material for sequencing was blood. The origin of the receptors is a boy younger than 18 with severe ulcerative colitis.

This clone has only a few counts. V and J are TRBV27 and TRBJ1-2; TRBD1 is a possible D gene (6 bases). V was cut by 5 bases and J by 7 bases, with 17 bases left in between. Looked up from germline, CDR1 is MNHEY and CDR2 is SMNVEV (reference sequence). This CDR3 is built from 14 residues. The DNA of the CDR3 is TGTGCCAGCAGTGTACTACAGGGTGAAGGTGGCTACACCTTC. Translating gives CASSVLQGEGGYTF.

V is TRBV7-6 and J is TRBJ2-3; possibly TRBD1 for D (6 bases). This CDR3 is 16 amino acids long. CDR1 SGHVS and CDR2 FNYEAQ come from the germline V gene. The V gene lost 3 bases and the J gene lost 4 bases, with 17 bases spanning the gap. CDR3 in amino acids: CASSLQGDTRSDTQYF. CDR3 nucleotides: TGTGCCAGCAGCTTGCAAGGGGACACCAGATCAGATACGCAGTATTTT.

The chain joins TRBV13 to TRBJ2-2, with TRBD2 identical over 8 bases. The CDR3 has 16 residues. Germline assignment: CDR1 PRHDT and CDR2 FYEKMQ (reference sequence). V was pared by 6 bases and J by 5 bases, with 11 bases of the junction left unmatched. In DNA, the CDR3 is TGTGCCAGCAGACAAACCGGGACTAGTAGTACCGGGGAGCTGTTTTTT. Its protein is CASRQTGTSSTGELFF.

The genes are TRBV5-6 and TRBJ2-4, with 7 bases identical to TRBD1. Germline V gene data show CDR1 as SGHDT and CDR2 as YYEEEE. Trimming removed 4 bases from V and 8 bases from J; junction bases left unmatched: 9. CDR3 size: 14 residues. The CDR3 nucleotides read TGTGCCAGCAGCCTTCGACAGGGCAAGGACATTCAGTACTTC. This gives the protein CASSLRQGKDIQYF.

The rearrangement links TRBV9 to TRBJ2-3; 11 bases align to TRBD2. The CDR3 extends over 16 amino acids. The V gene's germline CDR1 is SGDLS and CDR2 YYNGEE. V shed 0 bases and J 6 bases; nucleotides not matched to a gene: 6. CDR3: CASSVGTSGFSDTQYF. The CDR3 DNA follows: TGTGCCAGCAGCGTAGGGACTAGCGGGTTTTCGGATACGCAGTATTTT.

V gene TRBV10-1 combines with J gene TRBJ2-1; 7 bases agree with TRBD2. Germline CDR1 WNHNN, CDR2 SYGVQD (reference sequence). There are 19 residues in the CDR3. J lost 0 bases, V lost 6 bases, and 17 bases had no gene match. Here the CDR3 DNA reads TGCGCCAGCAGCGCAAAAATCGGACTAGATCCTAGCTCCTACAATGAGCAGTTCTTC. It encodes CASSAKIGLDPSSYNEQFF.

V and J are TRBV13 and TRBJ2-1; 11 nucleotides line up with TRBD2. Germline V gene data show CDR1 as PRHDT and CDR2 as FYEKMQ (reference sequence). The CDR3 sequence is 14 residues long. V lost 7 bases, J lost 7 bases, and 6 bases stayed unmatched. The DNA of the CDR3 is TGTGCCAGCAATAGCGGGAGGGCGCTAAATGAGCAGTTCTTC. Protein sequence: CASNSGRALNEQFF.

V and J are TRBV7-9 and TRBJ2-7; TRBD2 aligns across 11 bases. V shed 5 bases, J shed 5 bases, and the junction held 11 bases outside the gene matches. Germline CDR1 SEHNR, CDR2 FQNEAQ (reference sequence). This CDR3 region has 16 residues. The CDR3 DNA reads TGTGCCAGCAGCCCCGCTGGGCTAGCGGGAGGTCACGAGCAGTACTTC. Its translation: CASSPAGLAGGHEQYF. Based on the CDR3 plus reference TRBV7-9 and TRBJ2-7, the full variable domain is DTGVSQNPRHKITKRGQNVTFRCDPISEHNRLYWYRQTLGQGPEFLTYFQNEAQLEKSRLLSDRFSAERPKGSFSTLEIQRTEQGDSAMYLCASSPAGLAGGHEQYFGPGTRLTVT.

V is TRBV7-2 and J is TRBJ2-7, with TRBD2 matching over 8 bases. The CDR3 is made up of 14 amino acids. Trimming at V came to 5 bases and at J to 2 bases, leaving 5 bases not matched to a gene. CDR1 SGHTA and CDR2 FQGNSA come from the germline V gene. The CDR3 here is CASSRTSGTYEQYF. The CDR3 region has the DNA TGTGCCAGCAGCCGAACTAGCGGAACCTACGAGCAGTACTTC.

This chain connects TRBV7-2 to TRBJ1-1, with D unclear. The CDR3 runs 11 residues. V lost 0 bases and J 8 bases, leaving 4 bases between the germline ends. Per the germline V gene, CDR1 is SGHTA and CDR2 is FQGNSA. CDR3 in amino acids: CASSLAIEAFF. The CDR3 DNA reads TGTGCCAGCAGCTTAGCAATCGAAGCTTTCTTT.

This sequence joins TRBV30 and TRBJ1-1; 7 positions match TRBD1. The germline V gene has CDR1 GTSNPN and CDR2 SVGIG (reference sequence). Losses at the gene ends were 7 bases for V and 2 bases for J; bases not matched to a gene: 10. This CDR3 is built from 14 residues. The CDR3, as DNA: TGTGCCTTAGGCCGAACAGGGGTTAACACTGAAGCTTTCTTT. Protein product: CALGRTGVNTEAFF.

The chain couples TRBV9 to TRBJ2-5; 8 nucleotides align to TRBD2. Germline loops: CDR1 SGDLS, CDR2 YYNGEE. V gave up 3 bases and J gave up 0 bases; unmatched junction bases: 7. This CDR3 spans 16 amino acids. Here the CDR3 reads CASSASGGGYQETQYF. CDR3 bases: TGTGCCAGCAGCGCAAGCGGCGGGGGGTACCAAGAGACCCAGTACTTC.

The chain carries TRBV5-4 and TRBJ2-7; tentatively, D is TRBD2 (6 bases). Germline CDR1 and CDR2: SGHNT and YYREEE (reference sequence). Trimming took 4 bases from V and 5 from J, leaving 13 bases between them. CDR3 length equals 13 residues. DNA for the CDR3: TGTGCCAGCAGCCGGGCGCGGGAAGACGAGCAGTACTTC. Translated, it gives CASSRAREDEQYF.

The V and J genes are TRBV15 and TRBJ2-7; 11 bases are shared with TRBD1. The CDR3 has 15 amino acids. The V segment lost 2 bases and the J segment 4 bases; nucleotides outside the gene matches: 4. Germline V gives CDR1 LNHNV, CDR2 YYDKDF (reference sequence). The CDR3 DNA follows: TGTGCCACCAGCAGAACCGGGACAGGGGGTTACGAGCAGTACTTC. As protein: CATSRTGTGGYEQYF.

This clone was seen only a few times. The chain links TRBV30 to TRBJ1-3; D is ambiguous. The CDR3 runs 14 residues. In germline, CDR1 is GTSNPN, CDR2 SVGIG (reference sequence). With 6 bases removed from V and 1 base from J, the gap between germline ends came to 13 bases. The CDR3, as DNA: TGTGCCTGTCCGGGTAGGCGTTCTGGAAACACCATATATTTT. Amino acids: CACPGRRSGNTIYF.

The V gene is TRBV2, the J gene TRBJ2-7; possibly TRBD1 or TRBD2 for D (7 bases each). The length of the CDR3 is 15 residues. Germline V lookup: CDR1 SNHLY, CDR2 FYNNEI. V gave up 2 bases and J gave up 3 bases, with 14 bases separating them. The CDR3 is CASSESPGGDYEQYF. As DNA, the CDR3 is TGTGCCAGCAGTGAATCCCCAGGGGGGGACTACGAGCAGTACTTC.

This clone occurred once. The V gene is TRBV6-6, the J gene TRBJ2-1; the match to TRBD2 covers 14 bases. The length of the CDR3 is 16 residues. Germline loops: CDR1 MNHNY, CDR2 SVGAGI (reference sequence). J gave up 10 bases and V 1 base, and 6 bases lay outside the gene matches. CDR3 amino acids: CASSYLTSGRAREQFF. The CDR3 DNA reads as TGTGCCAGCAGTTACTTGACTAGCGGGAGGGCTCGGGAGCAGTTCTTC.

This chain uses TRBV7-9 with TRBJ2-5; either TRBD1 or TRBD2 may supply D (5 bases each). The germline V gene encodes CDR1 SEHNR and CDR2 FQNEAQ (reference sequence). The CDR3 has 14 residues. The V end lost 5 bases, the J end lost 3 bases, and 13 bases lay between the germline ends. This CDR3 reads CASSPGTEEETQYF. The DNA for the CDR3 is TGTGCCAGCAGCCCCGGGACGGAAGAAGAGACCCAGTACTTC.

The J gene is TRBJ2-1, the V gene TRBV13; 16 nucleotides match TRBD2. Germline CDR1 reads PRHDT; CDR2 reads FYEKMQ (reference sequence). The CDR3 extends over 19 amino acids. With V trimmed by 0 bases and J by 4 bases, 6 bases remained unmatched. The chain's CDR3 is CASSLGAGLAGGPYNEQFF. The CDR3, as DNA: TGTGCCAGCAGCTTAGGAGCGGGACTAGCGGGAGGGCCATACAATGAGCAGTTCTTC. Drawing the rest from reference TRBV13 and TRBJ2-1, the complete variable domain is AAGVIQSPRHLIKEKRETATLKCYPIPRHDTVYWYQQGPGQDPQFLISFYEKMQSDKGSIPDRFSAQQFSDYHSELNMSSLELGDSALYFCASSLGAGLAGGPYNEQFFGPGTRLTVL.

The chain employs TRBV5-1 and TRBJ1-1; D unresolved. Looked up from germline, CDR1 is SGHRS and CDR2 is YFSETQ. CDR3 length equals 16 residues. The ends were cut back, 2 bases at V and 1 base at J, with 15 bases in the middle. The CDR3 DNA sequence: TGCGCCAGCAGCTTATACAGAGAGCTCGGGAACACTGAAGCTTTCTTT. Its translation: CASSLYRELGNTEAFF.

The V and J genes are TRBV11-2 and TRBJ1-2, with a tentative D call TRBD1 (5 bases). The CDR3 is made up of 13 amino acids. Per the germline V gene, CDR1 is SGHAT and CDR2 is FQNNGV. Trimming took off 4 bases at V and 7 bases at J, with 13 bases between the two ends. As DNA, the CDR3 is TGTGCCAGCAGCTCACTGGAGGGGCCTGGCTACACCTTC. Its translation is CASSSLEGPGYTF.

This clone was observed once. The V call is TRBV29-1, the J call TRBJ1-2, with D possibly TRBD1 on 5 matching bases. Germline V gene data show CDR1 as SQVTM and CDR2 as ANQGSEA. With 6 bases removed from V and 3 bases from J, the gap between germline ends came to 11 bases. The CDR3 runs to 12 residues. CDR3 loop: CSVWGVDYGYTF. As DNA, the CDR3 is TGCAGCGTATGGGGGGTTGACTATGGCTACACCTTC.

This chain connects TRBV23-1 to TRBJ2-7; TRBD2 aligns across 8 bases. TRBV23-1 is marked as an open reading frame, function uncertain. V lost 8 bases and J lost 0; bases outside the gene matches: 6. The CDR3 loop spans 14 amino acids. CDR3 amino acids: CASGRLAYSYEQYF. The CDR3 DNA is TGCGCCAGCGGTAGACTAGCGTACTCCTACGAGCAGTACTTC.

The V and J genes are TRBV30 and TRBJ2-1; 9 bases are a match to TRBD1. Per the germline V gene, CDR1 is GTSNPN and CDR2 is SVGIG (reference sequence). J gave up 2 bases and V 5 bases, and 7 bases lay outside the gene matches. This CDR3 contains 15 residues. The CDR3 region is CAWDNTGGAYNEQFF. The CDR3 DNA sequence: TGTGCCTGGGACAATACAGGGGGCGCCTACAATGAGCAGTTCTTC.

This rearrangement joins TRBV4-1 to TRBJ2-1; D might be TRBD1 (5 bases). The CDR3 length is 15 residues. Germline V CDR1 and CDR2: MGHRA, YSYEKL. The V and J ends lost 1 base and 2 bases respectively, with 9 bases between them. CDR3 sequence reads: CASSQGGEPYNEQFF. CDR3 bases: TGCGCCAGCAGCCAAGGGGGCGAGCCCTACAATGAGCAGTTCTTC.

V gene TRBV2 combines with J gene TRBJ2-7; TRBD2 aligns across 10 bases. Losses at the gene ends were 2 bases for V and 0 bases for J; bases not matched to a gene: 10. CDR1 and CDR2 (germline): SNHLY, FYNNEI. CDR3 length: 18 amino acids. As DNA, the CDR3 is TGTGCCAGCAGTGAATTCACTAGCGGGGCCTCTAGCTCCTACGAGCAGTACTTC. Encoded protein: CASSEFTSGASSSYEQYF.

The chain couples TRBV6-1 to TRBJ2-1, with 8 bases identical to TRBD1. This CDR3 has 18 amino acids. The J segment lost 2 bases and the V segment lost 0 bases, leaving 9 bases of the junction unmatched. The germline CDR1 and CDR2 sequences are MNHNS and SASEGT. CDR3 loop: CASSEAFRTGSPYNEQFF. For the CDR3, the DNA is TGTGCCAGCAGTGAAGCGTTCAGGACAGGGAGTCCCTACAATGAGCAGTTCTTC.